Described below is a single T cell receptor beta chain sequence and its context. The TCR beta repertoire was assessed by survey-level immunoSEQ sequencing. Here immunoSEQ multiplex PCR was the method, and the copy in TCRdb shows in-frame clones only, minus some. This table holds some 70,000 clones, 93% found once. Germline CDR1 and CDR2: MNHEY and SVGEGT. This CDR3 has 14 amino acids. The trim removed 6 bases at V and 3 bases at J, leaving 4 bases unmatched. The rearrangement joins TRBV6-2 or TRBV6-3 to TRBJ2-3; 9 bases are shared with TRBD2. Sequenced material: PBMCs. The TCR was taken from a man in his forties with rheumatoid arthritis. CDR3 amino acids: CASSAGGPTDTQYF. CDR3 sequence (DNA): TGTGCCAGCAGCGCGGGAGGGCCGACAGATACGCAGTATTTT.